One and the same sample provided the 29 T cell receptor beta chains below, sequenced in a study of T-cell memory formation after mild COVID-19. TCRdb recomputed calls from the 5' RACE reads with MiXCR, one row per CDR3 protein. The table has over 300,000 distinct CDR3 sequences, about 20% seen once. The sample comprised PBMCs or a T cell subset sorted from them (not recorded which). Receptors were obtained from a man between 18 and 35 years old who had mild COVID-19 (a few samples of this study predate the infection). Cell type and time point are not known.

This chain joins TRBV20-1 and TRBJ1-6, with D perhaps matching TRBD1 (5 bases). Germline V gene lookup returns CDR1 DFQATT and CDR2 SNEGSKA (reference sequence). There are 13 residues in the CDR3. With 0 bases removed from V and 8 bases from J, the gap between germline ends came to 8 bases. CDR3 protein: CSAREGRDSPLHF. In DNA form, the CDR3 reads TGCAGTGCTAGAGAAGGCAGGGATTCACCCCTCCACTTT.

The chain couples TRBV12-3 or TRBV12-4 to TRBJ2-5, with D hard to call. This CDR3 is 15 amino acids long. The germline V and J ends were trimmed by 3 bases and 1 base, with 12 bases remaining between them. DNA for the CDR3: TGTGCCAGCAGTTTCTTGAGCAGAGCCCAAGAGACCCAGTACTTC. Amino acids: CASSFLSRAQETQYF.

The chain carries TRBV20-1 and TRBJ2-1; tentative D call: TRBD2 (6 bases). V was shortened by 3 bases and J by 12 bases, with 18 bases between the two germline ends. The CDR3 extends over 13 amino acids. Germline CDR1 is DFQATT and CDR2 is SNEGSKA (reference sequence). CDR3 nucleotide sequence: TGCAGTGCTAGGGGTCCCAGGGCCGGGGGGCAGTTCTTC. This sequence encodes CSARGPRAGGQFF.

This clonotype was seen a handful of times. The chain joins TRBV2 to TRBJ2-7; D is undetermined. The length of the CDR3 is 13 residues. V was shortened by 7 bases and J by 1 base, with 11 bases between the two germline ends. CDR1 SNHLY and CDR2 FYNNEI come from the germline V gene. CDR3 sequence: CASKGELSYEQYV. CDR3 bases: TGTGCCAGCAAAGGCGAGCTATCCTACGAGCAGTACGTC.

This clonotype came up a few times. The chain combines TRBV30 with TRBJ2-1, with TRBD1 as a possible D gene (5 bases). The V end lost 1 base, the J end lost 9 bases, and 7 bases lay between the germline ends. The germline V gene encodes CDR1 GTSNPN and CDR2 SVGIG (reference sequence). The CDR3 extends over 11 amino acids. The CDR3 region has the DNA TGTGCCTGGAGTGGGCAGGGTGAGCAGTTCTTC. Translating it yields CAWSGQGEQFF.

This clonotype turned up a few times. The V and J genes are TRBV9 and TRBJ2-1; D not resolved. CDR1 and CDR2 (germline): SGDLS, YYNGEE. The CDR3 contains 13 residues. V was cut by 1 base and J by 9 bases, with 11 bases left in between. This CDR3 is CASSVPSASEQFF. CDR3 coding DNA: TGTGCCAGCAGCGTACCTTCCGCGAGTGAGCAGTTCTTC. The variable domain in full, completed from reference TRBV9 and TRBJ2-1, reads DSGVTQTPKHLITATGQRVTLRCSPRSGDLSVYWYQQSLDQGLQFLIQYYNGEERAKGNILERFSAQQFPDLHSELNLSSLELGDSALYFCASSVPSASEQFFGPGTRLTVL.

The chain has TRBV18 and TRBJ2-2; TRBD1 matches at 11 bases. The CDR3 contains 16 residues. The germline V gene encodes CDR1 KGHSH and CDR2 LQKENI. The V segment lost 5 bases and the J segment 4 bases; nucleotides outside the gene matches: 6. The chain's CDR3 is CASSSDRGQVTGELFF. The CDR3 DNA follows: TGTGCCAGCTCATCGGACAGGGGGCAGGTCACCGGGGAGCTGTTTTTT.

This chain links TRBV7-9 with TRBJ1-1, with 7 bases aligning to TRBD1. The CDR3 consists of 15 residues. V dropped 4 bases and J dropped 0; count of bases not matched to a gene: 5. The V gene's germline CDR1 is SEHNR and CDR2 FQNEAQ (reference sequence). The CDR3 coding sequence is TGTGCCAGCAGCTCTGGACAGGTTATGAACACTGAAGCTTTCTTT. Translating it yields CASSSGQVMNTEAFF.

This clonotype was detected only once. The chain has TRBV9 and TRBJ1-6; D remains ambiguous. The CDR3 totals 13 residues. CDR1 and CDR2 (germline): SGDLS, YYNGEE. V was cut by 0 bases and J by 7 bases, with 5 bases left in between. DNA of the CDR3: TGTGCCAGCAGCGTAGCGCCAAATTCACCCCTCCACTTT. Residues: CASSVAPNSPLHF.

There are many counts of this clonotype. The V and J genes are TRBV6-5 and TRBJ1-2; D gene uncertain. Germline CDR1 is MNHEY and CDR2 is SVGAGI. The CDR3 spans 14 residues. The V gene lost 11 bases and the J gene lost 4 bases, with 20 bases spanning the gap. The CDR3 coding sequence is TGTGCCGCAAGTTCGGCAAAGGCTGGCTATGGCTACACCTTC. This sequence encodes CAASSAKAGYGYTF.

In this sample, this clonotype turned up a few times. The chain links TRBV7-9 to TRBJ2-7; 7 positions agree with TRBD1. Germline assignment: CDR1 SEHNR and CDR2 FQNEAQ (reference sequence). The CDR3 extends over 13 amino acids. J gave up 5 bases and V 2 bases, and 3 bases lay outside the gene matches. CDR3 sequence: CASSLYGTDEQYF. Written as DNA, the CDR3 is TGTGCCAGCAGCTTATACGGGACAGACGAGCAGTACTTC. Using reference TRBV7-9 and TRBJ2-7 for the parts outside the CDR3, the full variable domain is DTGVSQNPRHKITKRGQNVTFRCDPISEHNRLYWYRQTLGQGPEFLTYFQNEAQLEKSRLLSDRFSAERPKGSFSTLEIQRTEQGDSAMYLCASSLYGTDEQYFGPGTRLTVT.

In its sample, this clonotype was seen many times. The J gene is TRBJ2-1, the V gene TRBV7-2; D is uncertain. Germline V CDR1 and CDR2: SGHTA, FQGNSA. Trimming removed 1 base from V and 8 bases from J, with 9 bases in between. The CDR3 spans 13 residues. As DNA, the CDR3 is TGTGCCAGCAGCTTAGGCAGCGTATATGAGCAGTTCTTC. The encoded protein is CASSLGSVYEQFF.

In its sample, this clonotype was seen a few times. The chain is built from TRBV28 and TRBJ1-6; D is uncertain. Germline V gene data show CDR1 as MDHEN and CDR2 as SYDVKM. Trimming left V 3 bases short and J 0 bases short, with 12 bases between. CDR3 length equals 17 residues. CDR3 bases: TGTGCCAGCAGTTTCGATGAGGCGGGCTCCTATAATTCACCCCTCCACTTT. Protein: CASSFDEAGSYNSPLHF.

The rearrangement links TRBV7-9 to TRBJ2-3; D possibly corresponds to TRBD2 (6 bases). The CDR3 contains 17 residues. V was shortened by 6 bases and J by 3 bases, with 22 bases between the two germline ends. Germline CDR1 is SEHNR and CDR2 is FQNEAQ (reference sequence). The CDR3 DNA sequence: TGTGCCAGCAGATTCGGGACTCCCGGGGCGCGGACAGATACGCAGTATTTT. Its translation is CASRFGTPGARTDTQYF. Full variable domain (remainder filled in from reference TRBV7-9 and TRBJ2-3): DTGVSQNPRHKITKRGQNVTFRCDPISEHNRLYWYRQTLGQGPEFLTYFQNEAQLEKSRLLSDRFSAERPKGSFSTLEIQRTEQGDSAMYLCASRFGTPGARTDTQYFGPGTRLTVL.

The chain employs TRBV12-3 or TRBV12-4 and TRBJ2-1, with TRBD1 as a possible D gene (7 bases). The CDR3 has 13 residues. V lost 5 bases to trimming and J lost 8 bases, with 13 bases between them. The CDR3 spells CASSPRRGDEQFF. DNA for the CDR3: TGTGCCAGCAGTCCCCGCAGGGGGGATGAGCAGTTCTTC.

This clonotype was detected many times. The V and J genes are TRBV9 and TRBJ2-7; no definite D call. CDR1 is SGDLS and CDR2 is YYNGEE in the germline V gene. This CDR3 contains 12 residues. Trimming pared 0 bases from V and 3 bases from J, leaving 4 bases between. The CDR3 reads CASSVEGYEQYF. The CDR3 nucleotides are TGTGCCAGCAGCGTAGAGGGCTACGAGCAGTACTTC.

This chain uses TRBV7-2 with TRBJ2-5; 7 bases agree with TRBD1. This CDR3 is built from 14 residues. Germline lookup yields CDR1 SGHTA and CDR2 FQGNSA. The ends lost 6 bases at V and 2 bases at J; junction bases unmatched: 6. The DNA of the CDR3 is TGTGCCAGCAGGGAGCAACAGGGGCAAGAGACCCAGTACTTC. Its translation is CASREQQGQETQYF.

This clonotype has a count of ten or more. This chain uses TRBV18 with TRBJ2-7; 7 bases are a match to TRBD1. The germline CDR1 and CDR2 sequences are KGHSH and LQKENI. CDR3 length equals 12 residues. Trimming cost V 5 bases and J 4 bases; bases outside gene matches: 2. The CDR3 spells CASSGTAYEQYF. CDR3 DNA: TGTGCCAGCTCAGGGACAGCGTACGAGCAGTACTTC.

A few counts support this clonotype. J is TRBJ2-1 and V is TRBV5-1, with a tentative D call TRBD1 (5 bases). The V gene lost 3 bases and the J gene lost 0 bases, with 13 bases spanning the gap. CDR3 size: 16 residues. Germline lookup yields CDR1 SGHRS and CDR2 YFSETQ. CDR3 coding DNA: TGCGCCAGCAGCTCCTCCCAGGGATACTCCTACAATGAGCAGTTCTTC. It is translated as CASSSSQGYSYNEQFF.

This clonotype was seen at least ten times. The rearrangement links TRBV12-3 or TRBV12-4 to TRBJ2-1, with 12 bases matching TRBD2. CDR3 length: 15 residues. The J segment lost 7 bases and the V segment lost 6 bases, leaving 7 bases of the junction unmatched. Here the CDR3 DNA reads TGTGCCAGCAGCCCCCCTAGCGGGGGGGTTAATGAGCAGTTCTTC. Protein: CASSPPSGGVNEQFF.

The CDR3 DNA sequence: TGTGCCAGCAGCCAAGTGGGGGGGACAGAGGGTGAGCAGTTCTTC. Amino acid sequence: CASSQVGGTEGEQFF. The rearrangement links TRBV14 to TRBJ2-1, with D tentatively TRBD1 or TRBD2 (7 bases each). Trimming took off 1 base at V and 9 bases at J, with 16 bases between the two ends. This CDR3 has 15 amino acids. Germline values: CDR1 SGHDN, CDR2 FVKESK.

This clonotype showed up just a few times. The chain couples TRBV4-1 to TRBJ2-1, with D perhaps given as TRBD1 or TRBD2 (5 bases each). Trimming removed 8 bases from V and 2 bases from J, with 10 bases in between. Per germline, CDR1 MGHRA and CDR2 YSYEKL. There are 13 residues in the CDR3. In DNA, the CDR3 is TGCGCCAGCGCCCGGGGCGCCTACAATGAGCAGTTCTTC. Its translation is CASARGAYNEQFF.

This clonotype was counted only a few times. A much larger clone differs by one base, so this may be a read error. The rearrangement uses TRBV7-2 and TRBJ2-3, with D hard to call. This CDR3 spans 14 amino acids. Germline CDR1 SGHTA, CDR2 FQGNSA. Trimming pared 5 bases from V and 2 bases from J, leaving 11 bases between. CDR3 nucleotides: TGTGCCAGCAGCGTCGGTTATTACACAGATACGCAGTATTTT. Its translation is CASSVGYYTDTQYF.

The V call is TRBV7-6, the J call TRBJ2-2; no firm D call. This CDR3 has 16 residues. Trimming stripped 5 bases from V and 0 bases from J, with 13 bases between. Germline-derived CDR1 and CDR2 are SGHVS and FNYEAQ. The CDR3 loop reads CASSPRGSANTGELFF. The CDR3 region has the DNA TGTGCCAGCAGCCCGAGAGGAAGCGCGAACACCGGGGAGCTGTTTTTT.

The CDR3 bases are TGTGCCACCAGTGAGGGGGCACGCACCGGGGAGCTGTTTTTT. Its protein product is CATSEGARTGELFF. V is TRBV24-1 and J is TRBJ2-2; possibly TRBD1 for D (6 bases). The CDR3 has 14 amino acids. The V and J ends lost 4 bases and 4 bases respectively, with 9 bases between them. The germline gives CDR1 KGHDR, CDR2 SFDVKD.

The V call is TRBV18, the J call TRBJ1-1; maybe TRBD1 (5 bases). The CDR3 spans 15 residues. Germline V gene lookup returns CDR1 KGHSH and CDR2 LQKENI. Between the trimmed V and J ends, which lost 2 bases and 1 base, there was a span of 11 bases. The CDR3 region is CASSPARQPNTEAFF. The CDR3 nucleotides read TGTGCCAGCTCACCAGCGAGACAGCCGAACACTGAAGCTTTCTTT.

The V gene is TRBV20-1, the J gene TRBJ2-1, with TRBD1 identical over 10 bases. Germline V gives CDR1 DFQATT, CDR2 SNEGSKA (reference sequence). The CDR3 is made up of 14 amino acids. With 5 bases clipped from V and 3 bases from J, the junction kept 4 bases outside the gene matches. CDR3 region: CSAGTGVIYNEQFF. The CDR3 region has the DNA TGCAGTGCTGGGACAGGGGTGATCTACAATGAGCAGTTCTTC.

V usage is TRBV19 and J usage is TRBJ1-1, with 12 nucleotides matching TRBD1. There are 15 residues in the CDR3. Germline loops: CDR1 LNHDA, CDR2 SQIVND (reference sequence). Trimming removed 7 bases from V and 4 bases from J; junction bases left unmatched: 7. CDR3 amino acids: CASMSRDRGLTEAFF. Written as DNA, the CDR3 is TGTGCCAGTATGAGCCGGGACAGGGGGCTCACTGAAGCTTTCTTT. The variable domain in full, completed from reference TRBV19 and TRBJ1-1, reads DGGITQSPKYLFRKEGQNVTLSCEQNLNHDAMYWYRQDPGQGLRLIYYSQIVNDFQKGDIAEGYSVSREKKESFPLTVTSAQKNPTAFYLCASMSRDRGLTEAFFGQGTRLTVV.

The V and J genes are TRBV7-6 and TRBJ2-1; 13 bases are shared with TRBD2. The CDR3 runs to 17 residues. The germline V gene has CDR1 SGHVS and CDR2 FNYEAQ. The junction had 5 bases not matched to a gene; V was cut back by 6 bases and J by 0 bases. DNA of the CDR3: TGTGCCAGCAGGTCCGGGACTAGCGGGGCCTCCTACAATGAGCAGTTCTTC. This codes for CASRSGTSGASYNEQFF. Full variable domain (missing parts from reference TRBV7-6 and TRBJ2-1): GAGVSQSPRYKVTKRGQDVALRCDPISGHVSLYWYRQALGQGPEFLTYFNYEAQQDKSGLPNDRFSAERPEGSISTLTIQRTEQRDSAMYRCASRSGTSGASYNEQFFGPGTRLTVL.